These 22 T cell receptor beta chains originate from one sample sequenced in a study of graft-versus-host responses after intestinal transplantation. Here immunoSEQ multiplex PCR was the method, and the copy in TCRdb shows in-frame clones only, minus some. The sample contains 5,500 or so clones, 25% of which appear only once. The sample here was alloreactive CD4+ T cells from a mixed lymphocyte reaction culture, taken before transplantation. Subset in this sample: CFSE-low proliferating T cells sorted from roughly six-day pre-transplant mixed lymphocyte reaction (GvH or HvG direction). Every receptor here comes from a human patient who was an organ donor for intestinal transplantation.

This clone is judged medium-sized. The genes are TRBV11-3 and TRBJ2-7; 10 positions agree with TRBD2. The junction had 3 bases not matched to a gene; V was cut back by 3 bases and J by 4 bases. The CDR3 is 14 residues long. Per the germline V gene, CDR1 is SGHNT and CDR2 is YENEEA. The CDR3 loop reads CASSLSSGRYEQYF. In nucleotides, the CDR3 is TGTGCCAGCAGCTTGTCTAGCGGGAGATACGAGCAGTACTTC. Full variable domain (rest looked up from reference TRBV11-3 and TRBJ2-7): EAGVVQSPRYKIIEKKQPVAFWCNPISGHNTLYWYLQNLGQGPELLIRYENEEAVDDSQLPKDRFSAERLKGVDSTLKIQPAELGDSAVYLCASSLSSGRYEQYFGPGTRLTVT.

This clone is termed medium-sized. The V and J genes are TRBV7-3 and TRBJ1-1; TRBD1 is a possible D gene (6 bases). V lost 1 base to trimming and J lost 4 bases, with 7 bases between them. The CDR3 covers 13 residues. The germline gives CDR1 SGHTA, CDR2 FQGTGA. The CDR3 nucleotides are TGTGCCAGCAGCTTAAGAGGGGGCACTGAAGCTTTCTTT. Translated, it gives CASSLRGGTEAFF.

Only a few counts were recorded for this clone. CDR3 protein: CSATGAGTQYF. CDR3 nucleotide sequence: TGCAGTGCGACAGGGGCGGGGACGCAGTATTTT. The rearrangement uses TRBV20-1 and TRBJ2-3, with 8 bases lining up with TRBD1. This CDR3 comprises 11 residues. With 6 bases clipped from V and 9 bases from J, the junction kept 5 bases outside the gene matches. CDR1 is DFQATT and CDR2 is SNEGSKA in the germline V gene (reference sequence).

Judged by abundance, this clone is medium-sized. This chain links TRBV9 with TRBJ1-2; a possible D gene is TRBD1 (6 bases). Per germline, CDR1 SGDLS and CDR2 YYNGEE. With 5 bases removed from V and 4 bases from J, the gap between germline ends came to 15 bases. The CDR3 length is 14 residues. CDR3 DNA sequence: TGTGCCAGCAGTCACAGGGCGACAGGCTATGGCTACACCTTC. Protein: CASSHRATGYGYTF.

V is TRBV30 and J is TRBJ2-5, with 13 bases that match TRBD2. J gave up 9 bases and V 2 bases, and 9 bases lay outside the gene matches. The CDR3 runs to 15 residues. CDR1 is GTSNPN, CDR2 SVGIG, per germline (reference sequence). This CDR3 is CAWSMRLAGGMAQYF. The CDR3, as DNA: TGTGCCTGGAGTATGAGACTAGCGGGGGGTATGGCCCAGTACTTC. The entire variable domain, with the rest obtained from reference TRBV30 and TRBJ2-5, is as follows: SQTIHQWPATLVQPVGSPLSLECTVEGTSNPNLYWYRQAAGRGLQLLFYSVGIGQISSEVPQNLSASRPQDRQFILSSKKLLLSDSGFYLCAWSMRLAGGMAQYFGPGTRLLVL.

This clone is medium-sized in the sample. This chain uses TRBV10-3 with TRBJ1-1; a weak D match, TRBD1 (6 bases). The V and J ends lost 4 bases and 1 base respectively, with 13 bases between them. The CDR3 length is 15 residues. Per germline, CDR1 ENHRY and CDR2 SYGVKD. The CDR3 DNA reads TGTGCCATCAGTGGCACAGACAGGCCGAACACTGAAGCTTTCTTT. This encodes CAISGTDRPNTEAFF.

The rearrangement uses TRBV2 and TRBJ2-1, with 8 bases lining up with TRBD2. The CDR3 runs to 15 residues. The germline CDR1 and CDR2 sequences are SNHLY and FYNNEI. J lost 1 base, V lost 5 bases, and 4 bases had no gene match. The CDR3 sequence is CASSQSGRSYNEQFF. CDR3 DNA sequence: TGTGCCAGCAGTCAGAGCGGGAGATCCTACAATGAGCAGTTCTTC.

CDR3: CASQQGTSTFEQYF. The CDR3 DNA is TGTGCTTCTCAGCAGGGGACTAGCACATTCGAGCAGTACTTC. The rearrangement links TRBV5-6 to TRBJ2-7; TRBD2 aligns across 9 bases. The CDR3 covers 14 residues. Germline V CDR1 and CDR2: SGHDT, YYEEEE. The full variable domain, in which reference TRBV5-6 and TRBJ2-7 provide the parts outside the CDR3, is DAGVTQSPTHLIKTRGQQVTLRCSPKSGHDTVSWYQQALGQGPQFIFQYYEEEERQRGNFPDRFSGHQFPNYSSELNVNALLLGDSALYLCASQQGTSTFEQYFGPGTRLTVT.

This clone is medium-sized (0.01 to 0.1%) within its sample. This chain uses TRBV19 with TRBJ1-5, with D possibly TRBD1 on 5 matching bases. The germline CDR1 and CDR2 sequences are LNHDA and SQIVND (reference sequence). Between the trimmed V and J ends, which lost 3 bases and 5 bases, there was a span of 11 bases. This CDR3 is built from 14 residues. The CDR3 is CASSISGKDQPQHF. The CDR3 DNA reads as TGTGCCAGTAGTATTTCAGGGAAGGATCAGCCCCAGCATTTT.

This clone was counted a few times. This chain joins TRBV29-1 and TRBJ2-7, with TRBD2 identical over 8 bases. This CDR3 region has 14 residues. Looked up from germline, CDR1 is SQVTM and CDR2 is ANQGSEA. V was pared by 7 bases and J by 3 bases, with 11 bases of the junction left unmatched. This CDR3 reads CSAARLAGFYEQYF. CDR3 DNA: TGCAGCGCCGCGCGGCTAGCGGGTTTCTACGAGCAGTACTTC.

This clone is medium-sized by share. The V gene is TRBV19, the J gene TRBJ2-1; D perhaps matches TRBD1 (5 bases). There are 17 residues in the CDR3. V shed 5 bases and J shed 2 bases, with 19 bases lying between them. Germline V lookup: CDR1 LNHDA, CDR2 SQIVND (reference sequence). CDR3 DNA sequence: TGTGCCAGTAGTCGAATCGGACGACAGCGAGCCTACAATGAGCAGTTCTTC. Amino acid sequence: CASSRIGRQRAYNEQFF.

This clone occurred a few times. The chain has TRBV27 and TRBJ2-5, with D possibly being TRBD2 (5 bases). V was trimmed by 2 bases and J by 3 bases, leaving 37 bases between them. Germline V lookup: CDR1 MNHEY, CDR2 SMNVEV (reference sequence). The CDR3 contains 23 residues. The CDR3 coding sequence is TGTGCCAGCAGTTTAGAACCCACTGTACCCTCCAGCACTAGACTATACCTTAAAGAGACCCAGTACTTC. This codes for CASSLEPTVPSSTRLYLKETQYF.

By share, this clone ranks as medium-sized. The chain couples TRBV5-1 to TRBJ2-1, with D tentatively TRBD2 (6 bases). V lost 5 bases and J lost 2, with 14 bases in between. The length of the CDR3 is 15 residues. Germline values: CDR1 SGHRS, CDR2 YFSETQ. CDR3 amino acids: CASRRNSGAYNEQFF. CDR3 nucleotides: TGCGCCAGCAGACGCAATAGCGGAGCCTACAATGAGCAGTTCTTC.

The chain uses TRBV5-8 and TRBJ2-5; TRBD2 matches at 11 bases. The ends lost 1 base at V and 2 bases at J; junction bases unmatched: 4. The CDR3 runs 16 residues. Germline lookup yields CDR1 SGHTS and CDR2 YDEGEE. CDR3 loop: CASSLWASGRQETQYF. The CDR3 DNA reads as TGTGCCAGCAGCTTGTGGGCTAGCGGGAGGCAAGAGACCCAGTACTTC.

This clone was counted a few times. The V gene is TRBV5-5, the J gene TRBJ1-1; 9 nucleotides line up with TRBD1. V was pared by 2 bases and J by 5 bases, with 4 bases of the junction left unmatched. The germline CDR1 and CDR2 sequences are SGHKS and YYEKEE (reference sequence). The CDR3 covers 14 residues. CDR3 in DNA: TGTGCCAGCAGCTTACAGGGGGCAGGGACTGAAGCTTTCTTT. It codes for CASSLQGAGTEAFF.

By share of the sample, this clone is large. V and J are TRBV5-1 and TRBJ2-7; weak D call: TRBD1 (6 bases). The CDR3 extends over 13 amino acids. V dropped 2 bases and J dropped 2 bases, with 8 bases sitting between them. Germline lookup yields CDR1 SGHRS and CDR2 YFSETQ. The CDR3 loop reads CASSFDRTYEQYF. As DNA, the CDR3 is TGCGCCAGCAGCTTCGACAGGACCTACGAGCAGTACTTC.

The rearrangement joins TRBV9 to TRBJ1-4; D may be TRBD1 (6 bases). The CDR3 length is 15 residues. Trimming pared 2 bases from V and 7 bases from J, leaving 15 bases between. Per the germline V gene, CDR1 is SGDLS and CDR2 is YYNGEE. CDR3 sequence reads: CASSVSSGVSEKLFF. Written as DNA, the CDR3 is TGTGCCAGCAGCGTCTCCTCAGGGGTTAGTGAAAAACTGTTTTTT.

This clone ranks as medium-sized. This rearrangement joins TRBV28 to TRBJ1-2; D gene ambiguous. Trimming took off 6 bases at V and 7 bases at J, with 21 bases between the two ends. Germline CDR1 is MDHEN and CDR2 is SYDVKM. The CDR3 is made up of 15 amino acids. Here the CDR3 DNA reads TGTGCCAGCAGCCCCACGGTGAGGGAACTTCTTGGCTACACCTTC. This gives the protein CASSPTVRELLGYTF.

The gene calls are TRBV6-6 and TRBJ2-2; D may be TRBD1 (5 bases). V dropped 3 bases and J dropped 1 base, with 9 bases sitting between them. The CDR3 has 15 residues. CDR1 is MNHNY, CDR2 SVGAGI, per germline (reference sequence). CDR3 residues: CASSYWQGNTGELFF. CDR3 sequence (DNA): TGTGCCAGCAGTTATTGGCAGGGGAACACCGGGGAGCTGTTTTTT.

The chain is built from TRBV12-5 and TRBJ2-7; TRBD1 matches at 7 bases. This CDR3 is built from 12 residues. The V gene's germline CDR1 is LGHNT and CDR2 FRNRAP. The J segment lost 1 base and the V segment lost 9 bases, leaving 3 bases of the junction unmatched. The CDR3, as DNA: TGTGCTAGCAGGGGACAGTCCTACGAGCAGTACTTC. This codes for CASRGQSYEQYF.

Sample share makes this clone medium-sized. The same CDR3 arises from other DNA sequences in this sample as well. This rearrangement joins TRBV2 to TRBJ2-7; D is ambiguous. The V gene lost 6 bases and the J gene lost 2 bases, with 5 bases spanning the gap. This CDR3 has 11 residues. The germline gives CDR1 SNHLY, CDR2 FYNNEI. The CDR3: CASRPAYEQYF. For the CDR3, the DNA is TGTGCCAGCAGGCCAGCCTACGAGCAGTACTTC.

This clone ranks as medium-sized (0.01 to 0.1%). The chain uses TRBV5-4 and TRBJ1-4, with TRBD1 matching 11 bases. V trimming: 5 bases; J trimming: 7 bases; junction bases outside the gene matches: 7. The CDR3 has 15 residues. Germline V gene data show CDR1 as SGHNT and CDR2 as YYREEE (reference sequence). As DNA, the CDR3 is TGTGCCAGCAGTTCGGCCGGGACAGGGGGTGAAAAACTGTTTTTT. Encoded protein: CASSSAGTGGEKLFF.